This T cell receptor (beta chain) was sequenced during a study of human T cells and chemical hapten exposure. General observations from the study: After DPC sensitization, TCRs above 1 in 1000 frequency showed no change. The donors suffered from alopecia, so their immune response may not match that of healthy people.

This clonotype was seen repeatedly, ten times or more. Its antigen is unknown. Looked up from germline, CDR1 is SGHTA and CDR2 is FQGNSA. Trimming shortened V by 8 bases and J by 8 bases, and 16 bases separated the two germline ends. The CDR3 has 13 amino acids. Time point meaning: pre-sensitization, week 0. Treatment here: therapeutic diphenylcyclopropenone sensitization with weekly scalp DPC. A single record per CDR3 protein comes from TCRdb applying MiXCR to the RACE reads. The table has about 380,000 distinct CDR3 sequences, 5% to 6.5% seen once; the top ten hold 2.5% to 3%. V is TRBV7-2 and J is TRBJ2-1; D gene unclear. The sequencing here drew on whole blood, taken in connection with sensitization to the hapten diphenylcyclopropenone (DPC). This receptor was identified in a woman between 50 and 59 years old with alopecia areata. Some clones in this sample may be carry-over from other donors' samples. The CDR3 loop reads CASGKTFFYEQFF. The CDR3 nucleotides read TGTGCCAGCGGGAAGACTTTTTTTTATGAGCAGTTCTTC.